The rows below give T cell receptor beta chains drawn from one sample of a study of CD8+ T cells in alopecia areata. Sequencing was performed with immunoSEQ multiplex PCR; in TCRdb, only in-frame clones are kept and a portion is missing. Altogether about 250,000 clones are present, roughly 63% being singletons, with the ten largest covering more than 0.85%. The sample in question was CD4+ T cells sorted from blood, obtained around week 54, from a patient treated with tofacitinib. These receptors originate from a human donor with alopecia areata. CDR3s include the opening cysteine and the closing phenylalanine or tryptophan. D genes are given only for firm matches. Some rows mark clone size as missing; the rest say once, few, many or name a class of expanded clone.

>-|TRBJ2-7|TRBV30|-
TGTGCCTGGAGAAAACTCAGTCGTAGGTACGAGCAGTACTTC
CAWRKLSRRYEQYF
>-|TRBJ1-1|TRBV5-6|TRBD1
TGTGCCAGCAGCTCAGGGGGACAGGGGACTCTAGGAGCTTTCTTT
CASSSGGQGTLGAFF
>-|TRBJ1-5|TRBV15|-
TGTGCCACCAGCAGAGATGTTAGCCGCAATCAGCCCCAGCATTTT
CATSRDVSRNQPQHF
>-|TRBJ2-6|TRBV30|TRBD1
TGTGCCTGGAGTGTTAAACAGGGGGACGCTGGGGCCAACGTCCTGACTTTC
CAWSVKQGDAGANVLTF
>-|TRBJ2-7|TRBV30|-
TGTGCCTGGGAGGCCCAGGGGCCGCACGAGCAGTACTTC
CAWEAQGPHEQYF
>-|TRBJ2-5|TRBV7-3|TRBD1
TGTGCCAGCAGCCCCTGGACAGGGGTAGAAGAGACCCAGTACTTC
CASSPWTGVEETQYF
>-|TRBJ1-2|TRBV29-1|-
TGCAGCGTTGGGATTGGCTATGGCTACACCTTC
CSVGIGYGYTF
>-|TRBJ2-3|TRBV25-1|TRBD2
TGTGCCACCCACGGGTTAGCGGGGACAGATACGCAGTATTTT
CATHGLAGTDTQYF
>few|TRBJ2-2|TRBV5-4|-
TGTGCCAGCAGCTTGGAATATCCCGGGGAGCTGTTTTTT
CASSLEYPGELFF
>-|TRBJ1-4|TRBV5-1|TRBD1
TGCGCCAGCAGAATGACAGGGCTGAATGAAAAACTGTTTTTT
CASRMTGLNEKLFF
>-|TRBJ1-5|TRBV30|-
TGTGCCTGGAAAGATCCGGGACTGATTAGCAATCAGCCCCAGCATTTT
CAWKDPGLISNQPQHF
>-|TRBJ1-1|TRBV15|TRBD1
TGTGCCACCAGCAGAGACGGGACAGTTGAAGCTTTCTTT
CATSRDGTVEAFF
>-|TRBJ2-5|TRBV15|TRBD1
TGTGCCACCAGCAGAGATAAGACAGGGGGTTACCAAGAGACCCAGTACTTC
CATSRDKTGGYQETQYF
>-|TRBJ2-4|TRBV2|-
TGTGCCAGCAGTGAATCGGCAGGTGGATACATTCAGTACTTC
CASSESAGGYIQYF
>-|TRBJ2-5|TRBV5-1|-
TGCGCCAGCAGCCCCGGGCCTACCCAAGAGACCCAGTACTTC
CASSPGPTQETQYF
>-|TRBJ1-2|TRBV13|TRBD1
TGTGCCAGCAGATTAAGAGTGGCAGGGGGAGCTAATGGCTACACCTTC
CASRLRVAGGANGYTF
>few|TRBJ1-1|TRBV7-9|-
TGTGCCAGCAGCTTAGGATCGGGGGGTTTCTTT
CASSLGSGGFF
>-|TRBJ2-1|TRBV10-3|TRBD2
TGTGCCATCAGTGAGTTTAGCGGGGCCCCTGGCAATGAGCAGTTCTTC
CAISEFSGAPGNEQFF
>-|TRBJ1-4|TRBV2|-
TGTGCCAGCAGAGAGACAGTCGCAACTAATGAAAAACTGTTTTTT
CASRETVATNEKLFF
>few|TRBJ1-2|TRBV7-8|-
TGTGCCAGCAGCTTAGCCCGGGGAGGCTACACCTTC
CASSLARGGYTF
>-|TRBJ2-2|TRBV5-4|-
TGTGCCAGCAGCTCCGGGACCCTGAACACCGGGGAGCTGTTTTTT
CASSSGTLNTGELFF
>few|TRBJ1-2|TRBV11-2|TRBD1
TGTGCCAGCAGCCCCCCTTGGGACAGGGGAGGCTATGGCTACACCTTC
CASSPPWDRGGYGYTF
>-|TRBJ2-5|TRBV7-8|-
TGTGCCAGCGGGGGAAGGACGGAGACCCAGTACTTC
CASGGRTETQYF
>-|TRBJ2-7|TRBV29-1|-
TGCAGCGTTGGAGGACAGACAAGCTCCTACGAGCAGTACTTC
CSVGGQTSSYEQYF
>many|TRBJ1-2|TRBV19|-
TGTGCCATCTCTACAGGTTTCGGGTACACCTTC
CAISTGFGYTF
>few|TRBJ1-1|TRBV7-9|-
TGTGCCATAGCGGGACTGAAGAACACTGAAGCTTTCTTT
CAIAGLKNTEAFF
>few|TRBJ1-2|TRBV9|-
TGTGCCAGCACCGACCAGGGGATAGGGGGCTACACCTTC
CASTDQGIGGYTF
>-|TRBJ2-3|TRBV5-1|TRBD2
TGCGCCAGCAGCGTGGGGACTATAATCACAGATACGCAGTATTTT
CASSVGTIITDTQYF
>-|TRBJ2-7|TRBV6-1|TRBD2
TGTGCCAGCAGTGCCTCATACCCAGCGGGGATCTGGGAGCAGTACTTC
CASSASYPAGIWEQYF
>-|TRBJ1-1|TRBV29-1|-
TGCAGCGTTGAGGGCCCGGGCACTGAAGCTTTCTTT
CSVEGPGTEAFF
>-|TRBJ2-4|TRBV9|-
TGTGCCAGCAGCGTAGGGGCGGGGCTAGCCAAAAACATTCAGTACTTC
CASSVGAGLAKNIQYF
>-|TRBJ1-4|TRBV29-1|TRBD1
TGCAGCGTTGAGGACAGGGAGAATGAAAAACTGTTTTTT
CSVEDRENEKLFF
>-|TRBJ2-3|TRBV4-2|-
TGTGCCAGCAGCCAAGAGGGGGACCACAGATATACGCAGTATTTT
CASSQEGDHRYTQYF
>-|TRBJ1-6|TRBV5-1|-
TGCGCCAGCAGCTACAATACAGGGAGTAATTCGCCCCTCCACTTT
CASSYNTGSNSPLHF
>-|TRBJ1-2|TRBV6-4|-
TGTGCCAGCAGTGAGAGCCTACAGGGATCCGGCTACACCTTC
CASSESLQGSGYTF
>-|TRBJ2-3|TRBV5-6|-
TGTGCCAGCAGCACGGAGGGACAGATTCTCACAGATACGCAGTATTTT
CASSTEGQILTDTQYF
>-|TRBJ2-3|TRBV5-1|TRBD2
TGCGCCAGCAGCTTGGAGGGACTAGTCGGAACGCAGTATTTT
CASSLEGLVGTQYF
>-|TRBJ2-3|TRBV29-1|-
TGCAGCGTTGAGCTCAGAACTAGCACAGATACGCAGTATTTT
CSVELRTSTDTQYF
>-|TRBJ2-1|TRBV5-4|-
TGTGCCAGCAGCTTGGCCGCTGGCAGAAGCTCCTACAATGAGCAGTTCTTC
CASSLAAGRSSYNEQFF
>-|TRBJ1-5|TRBV6-5|-
TGTGCCAGCAGTTACTCTGGAGGGCCCCAGCATTTT
CASSYSGGPQHF
>-|TRBJ2-7|TRBV4-3|TRBD2
TGCGCCAGCAGCCAAGAAATAGCTAGCGGGGATTACGAGCAGTACTTC
CASSQEIASGDYEQYF
>once|TRBJ1-6|TRBV5-1|TRBD1
TGCGCCAGCAGCAAGGGACAGGGCCTGGGGTCACCCCTCCACTTT
CASSKGQGLGSPLHF
>once|TRBJ2-7|TRBV6-5|TRBD1
TGTGCCAGCAAGGCCCCAGGGGGATACGAGCAGTACTTC
CASKAPGGYEQYF
>-|TRBJ2-7|TRBV7-9|-
TGTGCCAGCAGCTTAGCTGGGGGGCAGTACTTC
CASSLAGGQYF
>-|TRBJ1-4|TRBV4-2|-
TGTGCCAGCAGCCAAGATCCGGGGGCGGGCGGAAAACTGTTTTTT
CASSQDPGAGGKLFF
>-|TRBJ1-2|TRBV7-2|-
TGTGCCAGCACCAATCGCCCAGCTAACTATGGCTACACCTTC
CASTNRPANYGYTF
>-|TRBJ1-5|TRBV30|-
TGTGCCTGGAGTGTACGCCACTCTCATCAGCCCCAGCATTTT
CAWSVRHSHQPQHF
>-|TRBJ1-6|TRBV25-1|-
TGTGCCAGCAGTGATTTTGGACCGAGCTCCTATAATTCACCCCTCCACTTT
CASSDFGPSSYNSPLHF